This TCR beta chain was obtained from a study of blood T cells in healthy people across ages (dated by TCRdb to 2013 to 2016). About the investigation overall: Template switching captured roughly one uniquely barcoded TCR beta cDNA molecule per two T cells in model experiments. The study analyzed two additional independent replicas of 1 million unique cDNA reads from the same blood draw for two donors, one aged 18 to 29 and one aged 80 or older. To avoid experimental bias, donors of different ages were spread randomly across the sequencing lanes. Donors were grouped into four age groups: young (average 16 years), middle-aged (around 39), aged (over 55) and long-lived (less than 85). Using deep sequencing normalized with unique cDNA molecular identifiers, the study measured how TCR beta repertoire diversity changes with age.

Libraries were made using 5' RACE. Instrument on record: Illumina HiSeq 2500. A second about 7 to 12 cycle PCR used a sample-barcoded 5' primer and a J-beta primer mix. Each TCR beta cDNA molecule received a unique molecular identifier from a template-switch 5' adaptor carrying 12 random nucleotides. Each sample yielded at least 2.5 million CDR3-containing paired-end reads. First-strand cDNA was synthesized from all RNA with the Mint cDNA synthesis kit, primed by a TRBC-specific oligonucleotide. Following uracil-DNA glycosylase treatment, a first 18-cycle PCR with universal primers M1SS and BC2_uni_R was performed on all cDNA. Regarding the original processing steps: For normalization, 1 million high-quality reads were randomly selected from each sample, with every read carrying a distinct molecular identifier. Reads sharing molecular identifiers were discarded rather than binned into consensus sequences. MiTCR, run with a Q25 quality threshold and the strictest error-elimination algorithm, handled CDR3 identification, clonotype clustering and error correction. A nonparametric unseen species model using Euler transformation provided a lower-bound estimate of total TCR beta diversity. Starting from the raw public reads, TCRdb applied fastp trimming at Q25, assembled clones with MiXCR and retained in-frame beta chains. When rows share a CDR3 protein, they turn into one entry using the most common DNA and genes. The V and J calls and clone size are TCRdb's, not the authors'. This sample comprises some 730,000 distinct CDR3 sequences, approximately 22% of them detected only once. The ten largest clones add up to roughly 22% of the sample.

Study-level results and caveats: Compared with the aged group, the long-lived group had more naive CD4+ T cells, fewer expanded clones and increased TCR diversity, a pattern suggesting age selection. Observed TCR beta diversity per million T cells fell roughly linearly with age, and a significant reduction was already apparent by age roughly 41. Estimates of total diversity based on one million sequenced T cells were regarded as lower bounds and as underestimates. Because the CMV infection status of the donors was unknown, age-related changes in expanded clonotypes may potentially have been confounded. Since profiling was done on bulk unsorted PBMCs, naive and antigen-experienced compartments could not be conclusively compared. The percentage of naive T cells measured by flow cytometry correlated strongly with observed TCR beta diversity.

The germline V gene specifies SGHVS as CDR1 and FQNEAQ as CDR2. A distance of 16 bases separates the germline ends of V and J, which lose 0 bases and 5 bases respectively. The CDR3 runs 17 amino acids, cysteine and phenylalanine included. Of all the DNA, just the CDR3 is kept, 51 bases in frame from base 1. This clonotype was detected once. What antigen it recognizes has not been identified. The input lacks base qualities; no much larger clone sits a single base away. A lone read is weak support. The donors were roughly 39 Caucasian individuals from Russia, aged roughly 6 to 100 years, who were systemically healthy. Each donor gave 8 to 10 milliliters of peripheral blood, collected into EDTA-treated Vacutainer tubes. Ficoll-Paque density-gradient centrifugation was used to isolate PBMCs, with at least 7 million obtained per sample. Total RNA was extracted from PBMCs with Trizol reagent, with at least 5.5 micrograms obtained per sample. For every donor, an aliquot of PBMCs went through flow cytometry to measure the percentages of naive CD45RAhigh/CD27high T cells.

This clonotype originated in an older man in good health. The source material was blood. The rearranged segments are TRBV7-8 and TRBJ1-4, and perhaps TRBD1 as D gene, on 6 matching bases. The CDR3 amino acid sequence is: CASSLATGRGINEKLFF. The DNA is TGTGCCAGCAGCTTAGCAACAGGGCGGGGAATCAATGAAAAACTGTTTTTT.